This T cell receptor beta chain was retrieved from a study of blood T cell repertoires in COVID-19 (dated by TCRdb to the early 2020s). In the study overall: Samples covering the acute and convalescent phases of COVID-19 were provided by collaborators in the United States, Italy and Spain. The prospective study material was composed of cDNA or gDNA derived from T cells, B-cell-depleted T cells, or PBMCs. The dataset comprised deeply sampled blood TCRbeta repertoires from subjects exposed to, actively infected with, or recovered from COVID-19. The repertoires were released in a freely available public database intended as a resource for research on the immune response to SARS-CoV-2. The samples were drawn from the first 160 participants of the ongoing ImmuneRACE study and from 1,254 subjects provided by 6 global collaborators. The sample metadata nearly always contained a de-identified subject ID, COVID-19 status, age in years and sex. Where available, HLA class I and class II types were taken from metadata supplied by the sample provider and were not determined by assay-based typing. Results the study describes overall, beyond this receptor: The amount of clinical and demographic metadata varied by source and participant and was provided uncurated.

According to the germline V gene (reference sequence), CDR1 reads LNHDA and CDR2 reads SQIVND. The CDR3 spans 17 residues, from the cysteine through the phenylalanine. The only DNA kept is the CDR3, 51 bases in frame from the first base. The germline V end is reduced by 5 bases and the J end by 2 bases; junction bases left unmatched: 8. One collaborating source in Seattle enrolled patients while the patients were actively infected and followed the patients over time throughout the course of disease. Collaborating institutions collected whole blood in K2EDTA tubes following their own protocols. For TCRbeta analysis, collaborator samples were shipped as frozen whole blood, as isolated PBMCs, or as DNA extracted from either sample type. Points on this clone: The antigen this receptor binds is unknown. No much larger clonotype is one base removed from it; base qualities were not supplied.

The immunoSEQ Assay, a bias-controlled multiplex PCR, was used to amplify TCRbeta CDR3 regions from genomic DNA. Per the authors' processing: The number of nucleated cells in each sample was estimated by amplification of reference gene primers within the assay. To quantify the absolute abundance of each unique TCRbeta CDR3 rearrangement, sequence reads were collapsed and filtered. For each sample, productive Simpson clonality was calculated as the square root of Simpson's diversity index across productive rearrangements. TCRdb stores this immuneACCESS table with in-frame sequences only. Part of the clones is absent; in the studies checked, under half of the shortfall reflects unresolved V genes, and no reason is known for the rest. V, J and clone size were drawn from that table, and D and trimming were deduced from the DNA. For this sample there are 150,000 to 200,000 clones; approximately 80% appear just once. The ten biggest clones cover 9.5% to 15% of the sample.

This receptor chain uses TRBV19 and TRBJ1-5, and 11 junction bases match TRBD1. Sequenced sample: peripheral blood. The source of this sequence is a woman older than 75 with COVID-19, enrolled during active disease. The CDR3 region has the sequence CASSDRDRGGGNQPQHF. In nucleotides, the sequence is TGTGCCAGTAGTGACCGGGACAGGGGGGGCGGCAATCAGCCCCAGCATTTT.